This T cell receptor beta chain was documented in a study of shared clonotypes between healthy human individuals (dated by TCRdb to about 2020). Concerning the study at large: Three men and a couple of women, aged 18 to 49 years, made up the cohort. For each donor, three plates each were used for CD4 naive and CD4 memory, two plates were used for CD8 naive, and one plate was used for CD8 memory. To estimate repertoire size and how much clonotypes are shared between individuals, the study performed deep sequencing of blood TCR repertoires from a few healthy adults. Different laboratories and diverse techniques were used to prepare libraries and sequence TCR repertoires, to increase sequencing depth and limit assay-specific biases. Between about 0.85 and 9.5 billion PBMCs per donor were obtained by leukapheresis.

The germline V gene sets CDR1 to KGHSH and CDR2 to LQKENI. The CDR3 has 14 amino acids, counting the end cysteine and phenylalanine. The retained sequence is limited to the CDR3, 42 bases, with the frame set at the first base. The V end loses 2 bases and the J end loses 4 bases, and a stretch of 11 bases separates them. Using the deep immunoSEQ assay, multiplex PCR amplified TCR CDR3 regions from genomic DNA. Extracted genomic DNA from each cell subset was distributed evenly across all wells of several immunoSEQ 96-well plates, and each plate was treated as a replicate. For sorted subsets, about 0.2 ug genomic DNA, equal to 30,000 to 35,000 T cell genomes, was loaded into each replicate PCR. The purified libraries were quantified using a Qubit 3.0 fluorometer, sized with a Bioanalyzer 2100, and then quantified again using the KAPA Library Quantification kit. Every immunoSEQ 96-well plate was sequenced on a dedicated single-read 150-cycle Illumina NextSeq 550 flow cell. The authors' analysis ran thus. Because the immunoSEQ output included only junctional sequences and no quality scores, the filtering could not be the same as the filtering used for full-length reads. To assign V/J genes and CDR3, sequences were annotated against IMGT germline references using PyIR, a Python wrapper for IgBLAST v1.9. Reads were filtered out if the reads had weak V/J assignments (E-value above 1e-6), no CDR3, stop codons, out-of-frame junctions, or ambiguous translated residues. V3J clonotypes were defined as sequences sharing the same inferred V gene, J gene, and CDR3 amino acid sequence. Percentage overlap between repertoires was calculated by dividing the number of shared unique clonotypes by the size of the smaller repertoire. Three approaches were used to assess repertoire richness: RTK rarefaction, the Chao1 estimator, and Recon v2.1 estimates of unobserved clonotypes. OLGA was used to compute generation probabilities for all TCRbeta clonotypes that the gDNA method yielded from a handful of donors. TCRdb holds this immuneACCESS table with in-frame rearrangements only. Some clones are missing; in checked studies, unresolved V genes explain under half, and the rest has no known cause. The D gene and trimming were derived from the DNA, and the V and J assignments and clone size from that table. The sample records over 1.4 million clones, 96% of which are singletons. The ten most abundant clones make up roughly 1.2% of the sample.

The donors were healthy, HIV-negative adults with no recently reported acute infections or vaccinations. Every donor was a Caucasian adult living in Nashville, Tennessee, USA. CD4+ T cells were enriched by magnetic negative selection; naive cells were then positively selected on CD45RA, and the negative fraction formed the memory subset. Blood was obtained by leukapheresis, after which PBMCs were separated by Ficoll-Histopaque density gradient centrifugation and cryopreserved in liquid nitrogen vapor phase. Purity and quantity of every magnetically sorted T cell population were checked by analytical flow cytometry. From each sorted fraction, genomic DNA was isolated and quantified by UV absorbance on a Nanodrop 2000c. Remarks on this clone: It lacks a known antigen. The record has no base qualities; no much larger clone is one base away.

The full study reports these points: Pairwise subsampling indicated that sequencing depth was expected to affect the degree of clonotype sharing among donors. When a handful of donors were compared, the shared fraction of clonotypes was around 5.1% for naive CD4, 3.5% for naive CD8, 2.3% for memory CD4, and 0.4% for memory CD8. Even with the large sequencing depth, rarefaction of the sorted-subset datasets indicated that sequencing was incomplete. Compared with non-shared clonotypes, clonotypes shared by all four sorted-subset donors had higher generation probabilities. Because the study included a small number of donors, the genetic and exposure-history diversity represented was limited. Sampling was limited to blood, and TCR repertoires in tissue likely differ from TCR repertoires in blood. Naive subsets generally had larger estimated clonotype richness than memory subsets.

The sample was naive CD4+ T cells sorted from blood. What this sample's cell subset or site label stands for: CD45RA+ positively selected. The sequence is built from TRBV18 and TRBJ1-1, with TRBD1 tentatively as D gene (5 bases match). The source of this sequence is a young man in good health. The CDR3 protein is CASSPRNGGTEAFF. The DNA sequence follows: TGTGCCAGCTCACCAAGGAACGGGGGCACTGAAGCTTTCTTT.